The T cell receptor (beta chain) described here comes from a study of identifying expanded T cells in peripheral blood. The study, taken as a whole, reports: Technical replicates showed roughly 1.2 changed clones; approximately 2 weeks about 16.4; four weeks 19. Two-week clone count variance significantly increased as total template count grew.

Method: immunoSEQ multiplex PCR; TCRdb's copy keeps in-frame clones and lacks some. The sample has roughly 82,000 clones, around four fifths seen once. V lost 7 bases and J lost 7; bases outside the gene matches: 5. CDR3 length: 13 residues. CDR1 and CDR2 from the germline V gene are MNHEY and SVGAGI. A note on this clone: Its antigen is not identified.

Healthy donors had no documented immune events, such as infections, while sampled. This TCR derives from a person aged 18 to 70 in good health. The sample taken for sequencing was blood. The chain has TRBV6-5 and TRBJ2-1, with TRBD1 identical over 9 bases. The chain's CDR3 is CASKGQGRNEQFF. The CDR3 DNA sequence: TGTGCCAGCAAGGGACAGGGTCGAAATGAGCAGTTCTTC.